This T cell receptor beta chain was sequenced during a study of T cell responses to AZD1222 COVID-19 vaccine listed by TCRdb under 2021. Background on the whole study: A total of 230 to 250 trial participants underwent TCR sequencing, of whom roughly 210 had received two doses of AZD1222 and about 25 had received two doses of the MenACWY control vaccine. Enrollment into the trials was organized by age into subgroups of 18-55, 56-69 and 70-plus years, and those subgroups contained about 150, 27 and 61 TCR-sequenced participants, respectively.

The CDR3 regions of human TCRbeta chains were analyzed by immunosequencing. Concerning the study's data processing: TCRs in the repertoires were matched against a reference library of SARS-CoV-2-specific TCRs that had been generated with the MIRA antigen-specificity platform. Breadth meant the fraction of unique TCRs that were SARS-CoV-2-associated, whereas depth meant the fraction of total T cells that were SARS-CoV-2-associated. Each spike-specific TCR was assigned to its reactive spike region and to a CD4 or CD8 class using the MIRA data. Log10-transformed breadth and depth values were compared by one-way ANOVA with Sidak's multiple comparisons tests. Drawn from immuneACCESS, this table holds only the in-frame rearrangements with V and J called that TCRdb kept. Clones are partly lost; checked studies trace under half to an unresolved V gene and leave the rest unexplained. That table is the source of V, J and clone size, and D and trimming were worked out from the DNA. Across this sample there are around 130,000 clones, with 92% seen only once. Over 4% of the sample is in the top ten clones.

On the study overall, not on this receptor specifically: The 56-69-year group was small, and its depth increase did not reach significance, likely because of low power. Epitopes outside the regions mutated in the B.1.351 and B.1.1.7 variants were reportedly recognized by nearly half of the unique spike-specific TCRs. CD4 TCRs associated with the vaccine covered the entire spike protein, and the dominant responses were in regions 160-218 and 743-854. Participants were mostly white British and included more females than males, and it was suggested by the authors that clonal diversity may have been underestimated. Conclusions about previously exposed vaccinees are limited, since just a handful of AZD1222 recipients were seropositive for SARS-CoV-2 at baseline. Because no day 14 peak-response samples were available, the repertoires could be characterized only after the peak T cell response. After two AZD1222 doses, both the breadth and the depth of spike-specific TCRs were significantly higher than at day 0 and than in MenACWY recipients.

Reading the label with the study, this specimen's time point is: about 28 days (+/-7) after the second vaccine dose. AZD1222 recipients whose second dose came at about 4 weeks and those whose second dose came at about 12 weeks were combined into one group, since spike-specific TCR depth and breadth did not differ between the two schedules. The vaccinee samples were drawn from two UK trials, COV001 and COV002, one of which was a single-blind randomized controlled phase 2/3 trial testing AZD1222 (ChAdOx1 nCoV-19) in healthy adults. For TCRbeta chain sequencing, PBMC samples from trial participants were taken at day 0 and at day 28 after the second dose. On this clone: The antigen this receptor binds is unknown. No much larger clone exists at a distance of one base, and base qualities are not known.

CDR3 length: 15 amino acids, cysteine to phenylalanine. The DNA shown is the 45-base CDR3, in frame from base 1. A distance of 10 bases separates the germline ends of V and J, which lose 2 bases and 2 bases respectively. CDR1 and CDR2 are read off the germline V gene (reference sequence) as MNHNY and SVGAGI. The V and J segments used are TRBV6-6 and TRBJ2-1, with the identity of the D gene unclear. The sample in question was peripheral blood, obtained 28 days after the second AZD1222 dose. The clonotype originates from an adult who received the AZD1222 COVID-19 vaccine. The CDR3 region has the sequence CASSYKQSAYNEQFF. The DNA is TGTGCCAGCAGTTACAAGCAATCCGCCTACAATGAGCAGTTCTTC.